The 12 T cell receptor beta chains listed next were all sequenced from one sample in a study of PD-L1 blockade in urothelial cancer. This sample's time point: pretreatment peripheral blood. Some clones are missing from TCRdb's copy, which holds only in-frame ones; the method was immunoSEQ multiplex PCR. The sample yields 50,000 to 75,000 clones, roughly 77% seen once. The material was PBMCs, obtained around atezolizumab (anti-PD-L1) treatment. These receptor sequences come from a man between 65 and 79 years old with urothelial cancer.

The V call is TRBV2, the J call TRBJ2-5, with D possibly being TRBD1 (5 bases). Germline CDR1 reads SNHLY; CDR2 reads FYNNEI. The CDR3 totals 11 residues. V lost 6 bases, J lost 3 bases, and 5 bases lay in between. In DNA form, the CDR3 reads TGTGCCAGCAGCAGGGAAGAGACCCAGTACTTC. This translates into CASSREETQYF.

The chain joins TRBV21-1 to TRBJ2-7; the table's D call TRBD1 went unverified against the DNA. TRBV21-1 is a pseudogene locus. The CDR3 runs to 16 residues. CDR3 region: CASHGDRGKETYEQYF. CDR3 sequence (DNA): TGTGCCAGCCACGGGGACAGAGGGAAGGAAACCTACGAGCAGTACTTC.

V is TRBV6-1 and J is TRBJ2-1; perhaps TRBD2 as D (5 bases). Germline V gene sequence: CDR1 MNHNS, CDR2 SASEGT. V lost 7 bases and J 2 bases, leaving 12 bases between the germline ends. The CDR3 consists of 14 residues. The CDR3 nucleotides are TGTGCCAGCACCCTCACGGGGACCTACAATGAGCAGTTCTTC. Protein product: CASTLTGTYNEQFF.

In this sample, this clone turned up once. This chain links TRBV9 with TRBJ1-1; tentatively, D is TRBD1 (5 bases). The CDR3 is 16 amino acids. Germline CDR1 and CDR2: SGDLS and YYNGEE. Trimming shortened V by 6 bases and J by 2 bases, and 20 bases separated the two germline ends. CDR3 sequence reads: CASTRMGQRSNTEAFF. CDR3 in DNA: TGTGCCAGCACACGAATGGGGCAACGCAGTAACACTGAAGCTTTCTTT.

The chain is built from TRBV5-1 and TRBJ2-3, with unresolved D. The length of the CDR3 is 16 residues. Looked up from germline, CDR1 is SGHRS and CDR2 is YFSETQ. With 0 bases removed from V and 0 bases from J, the gap between germline ends came to 11 bases. The CDR3 DNA is TGCGCCAGCAGCTTGGACTCCCGCTCTAGCACAGATACGCAGTATTTT. It translates to CASSLDSRSSTDTQYF.

The rearrangement joins TRBV2 to TRBJ2-3; D not resolved. Germline loops: CDR1 SNHLY, CDR2 FYNNEI. Trimming left V 3 bases short and J 4 bases short, with 8 bases between. This CDR3 region has 13 residues. The CDR3 reads CASSDGLSDTQYF. CDR3 coding DNA: TGTGCCAGCAGTGATGGGCTGTCAGATACGCAGTATTTT.

The V gene is TRBV4-3, the J gene TRBJ2-7; D is possibly TRBD2 (6 bases). This CDR3 comprises 15 residues. Deletions cut 1 base from V and 0 bases from J, with 10 bases between. Germline CDR1 is LGHNA and CDR2 is YSLEER. CDR3 protein: CASSQGAGHSYEQYF. DNA for the CDR3: TGCGCCAGCAGCCAAGGAGCGGGTCACTCCTACGAGCAGTACTTC.

This chain uses TRBV28 with TRBJ2-1, with D tentatively TRBD2 (5 bases). The CDR3 is 13 amino acids. From germline, CDR1 is MDHEN and CDR2 SYDVKM. V lost 9 bases and J 8 bases, leaving 17 bases between the germline ends. CDR3 bases: TGTGCCAGTGAGCGTCCCCCCGGGGATGAGCAGTTCTTC. It encodes CASERPPGDEQFF.

This chain connects TRBV7-2 to TRBJ2-1, with 13 bases matching TRBD2. Germline V CDR1 and CDR2: SGHTA, FQGNSA. Trimming removed 5 bases from V and 6 bases from J; junction bases left unmatched: 4. The CDR3 is 15 residues long. The CDR3 DNA reads TGTGCCAGCAGCCGACGGACTAGCGGGGGCAATGAGCAGTTCTTC. As protein: CASSRRTSGGNEQFF.

The CDR3 sequence is CAWDREPYEQYF. The CDR3 bases are TGTGCCTGGGACAGGGAACCCTACGAGCAGTACTTC. This chain uses TRBV30 with TRBJ2-7, with 7 positions matching TRBD1. The trim removed 5 bases at V and 2 bases at J, leaving 3 bases unmatched. This CDR3 region has 12 residues. CDR1 and CDR2 (germline): GTSNPN, SVGIG (reference sequence).

The chain couples TRBV6-1 to TRBJ1-3; possibly TRBD1 for D (6 bases). Trimming left V 5 bases short and J 0 bases short, with 11 bases between. CDR3 length: 15 amino acids. Germline V gene data show CDR1 as MNHNS and CDR2 as SASEGT. Here the CDR3 DNA reads TGTGCCAGCAGTTTAAACAGGGCCTCTGGAAACACCATATATTTT. Its protein is CASSLNRASGNTIYF.

The chain joins TRBV19 to TRBJ1-2; D ambiguous. Germline V lookup: CDR1 LNHDA, CDR2 SQIVND (reference sequence). The length of the CDR3 is 14 residues. Deletions cut 3 bases from V and 7 bases from J, with 15 bases between. Written as DNA, the CDR3 is TGTGCCAGTAGTATGGGTCGGCAGGAGGTTGGCTACACCTTC. Translating it yields CASSMGRQEVGYTF.